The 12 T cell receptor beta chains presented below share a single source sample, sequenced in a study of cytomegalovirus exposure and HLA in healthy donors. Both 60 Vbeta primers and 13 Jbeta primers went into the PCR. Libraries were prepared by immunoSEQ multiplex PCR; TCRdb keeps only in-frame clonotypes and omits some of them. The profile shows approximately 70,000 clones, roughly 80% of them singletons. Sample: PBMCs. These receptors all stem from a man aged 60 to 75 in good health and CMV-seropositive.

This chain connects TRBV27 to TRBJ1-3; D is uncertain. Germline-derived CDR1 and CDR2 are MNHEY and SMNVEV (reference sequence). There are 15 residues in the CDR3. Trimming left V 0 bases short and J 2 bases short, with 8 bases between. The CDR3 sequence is CASSLSRWTGNTIYF. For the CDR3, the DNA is TGTGCCAGCAGTTTATCGAGGTGGACTGGAAACACCATATATTTT.

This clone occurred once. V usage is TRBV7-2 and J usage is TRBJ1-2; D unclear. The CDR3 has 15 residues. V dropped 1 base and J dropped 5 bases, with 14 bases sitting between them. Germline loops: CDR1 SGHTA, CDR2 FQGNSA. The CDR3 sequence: CASSLGAGDGYGYTF. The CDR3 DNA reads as TGTGCCAGCAGCTTAGGGGCGGGCGACGGTTATGGCTACACCTTC. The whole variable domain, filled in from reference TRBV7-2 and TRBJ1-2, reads GAGVSQSPSNKVTEKGKDVELRCDPISGHTALYWYRQSLGQGLEFLIYFQGNSAPDKSGLPSDRFSAERTGGSVSTLTIQRTQQEDSAVYLCASSLGAGDGYGYTFGSGTRLTVV.

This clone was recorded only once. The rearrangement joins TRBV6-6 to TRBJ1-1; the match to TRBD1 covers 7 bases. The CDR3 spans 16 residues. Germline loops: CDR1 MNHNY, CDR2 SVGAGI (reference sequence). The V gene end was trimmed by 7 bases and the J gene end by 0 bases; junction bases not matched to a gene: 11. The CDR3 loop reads CASNPPQGKVNTEAFF. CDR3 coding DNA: TGTGCCAGCAATCCCCCACAGGGGAAGGTGAACACTGAAGCTTTCTTT.

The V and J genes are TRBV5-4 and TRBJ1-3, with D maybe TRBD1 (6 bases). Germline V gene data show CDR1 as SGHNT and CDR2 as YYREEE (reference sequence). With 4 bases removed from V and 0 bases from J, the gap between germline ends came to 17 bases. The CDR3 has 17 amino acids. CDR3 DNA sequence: TGTGCCAGCAGCCCCGCGGGGGCGGGAAGCTCTGGAAACACCATATATTTT. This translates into CASSPAGAGSSGNTIYF.

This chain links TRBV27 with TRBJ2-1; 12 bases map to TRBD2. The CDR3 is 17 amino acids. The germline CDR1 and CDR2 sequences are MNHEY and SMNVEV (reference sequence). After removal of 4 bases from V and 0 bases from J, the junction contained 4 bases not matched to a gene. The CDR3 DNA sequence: TGTGCCAGCAGTTCCCGGACTAGCGGGGCCTCCTACAATGAGCAGTTCTTC. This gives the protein CASSSRTSGASYNEQFF.

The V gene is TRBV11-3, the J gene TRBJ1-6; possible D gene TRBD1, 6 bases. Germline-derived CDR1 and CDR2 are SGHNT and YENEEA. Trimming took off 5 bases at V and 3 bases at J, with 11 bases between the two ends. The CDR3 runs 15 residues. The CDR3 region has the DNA TGTGCCAGCAGCCCGGACAGCCGCTATAATTCACCCCTCCACTTT. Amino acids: CASSPDSRYNSPLHF.

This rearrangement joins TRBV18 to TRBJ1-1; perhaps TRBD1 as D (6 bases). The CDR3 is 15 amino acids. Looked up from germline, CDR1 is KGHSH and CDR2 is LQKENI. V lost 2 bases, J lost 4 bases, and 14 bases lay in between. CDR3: CASSPNGQFSTEAFF. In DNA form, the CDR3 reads TGTGCCAGCTCACCAAACGGACAGTTCTCCACTGAAGCTTTCTTT.

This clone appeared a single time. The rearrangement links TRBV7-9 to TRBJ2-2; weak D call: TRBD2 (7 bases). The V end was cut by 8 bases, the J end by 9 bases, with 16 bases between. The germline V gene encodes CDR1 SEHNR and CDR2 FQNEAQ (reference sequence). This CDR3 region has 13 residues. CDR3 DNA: TGTGCCAGCGAGCTGGGGGGGCCCCGGGAGCTGTTTTTT. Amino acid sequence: CASELGGPRELFF.

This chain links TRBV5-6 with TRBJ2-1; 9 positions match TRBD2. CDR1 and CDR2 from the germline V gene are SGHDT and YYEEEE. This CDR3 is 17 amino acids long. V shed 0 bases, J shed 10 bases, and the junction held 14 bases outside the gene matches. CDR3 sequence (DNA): TGTGCCAGCAGCTTGGACCCGGGACTAGCAACAGGAGACGAGCAGTTCTTC. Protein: CASSLDPGLATGDEQFF.

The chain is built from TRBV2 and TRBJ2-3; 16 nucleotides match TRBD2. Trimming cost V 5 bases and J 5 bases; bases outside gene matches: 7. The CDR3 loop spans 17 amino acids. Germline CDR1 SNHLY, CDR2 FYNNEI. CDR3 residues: CASSSGTSGGAGDTQYF. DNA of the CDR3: TGTGCCAGCAGTTCCGGGACTAGCGGGGGGGCGGGAGATACGCAGTATTTT.

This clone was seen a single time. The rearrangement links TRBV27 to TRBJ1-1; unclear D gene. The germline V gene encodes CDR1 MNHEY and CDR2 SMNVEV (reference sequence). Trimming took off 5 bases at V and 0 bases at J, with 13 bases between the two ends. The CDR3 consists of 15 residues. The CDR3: CASSPFEVMNTEAFF. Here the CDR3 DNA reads TGTGCCAGCAGTCCCTTCGAGGTTATGAACACTGAAGCTTTCTTT.

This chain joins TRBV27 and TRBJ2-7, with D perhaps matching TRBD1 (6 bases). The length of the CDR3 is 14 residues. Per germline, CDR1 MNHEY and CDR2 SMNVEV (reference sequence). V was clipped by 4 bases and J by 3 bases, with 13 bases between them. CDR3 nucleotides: TGTGCCAGCAGTTACCAGGGGTCAATCTACGAGCAGTACTTC. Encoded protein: CASSYQGSIYEQYF.